Listed here are 10 T cell receptor beta chains from one sample, sequenced in a study of T cells in Graves' hyperthyroidism and ophthalmopathy (dated by TCRdb to about 2019). Library method: multiplex PCR. The sequencer listed for this sample is Illumina HiSeq 2000. Amplification of TCR beta CDR3 regions was carried out from RNA transcripts. The first round of RT-PCR for the TCR CDR3 was performed with the HTBI primer set and the Qiagen OneStep RT-PCR kit. The public reads were run again by TCRdb, first through fastp at Q25 and then through MiXCR, and only productive beta chains were kept. A single entry per CDR3 protein holds the most common genes and DNA from its merged rows. The sample table lists around 240,000 distinct CDR3 sequences, 16% of them with a count of one. Of the sample, 25% to 30% is held by the ten largest clones. The specimen sequenced was blood. The receptors here all came from a woman in her late teens or twenties with Graves' ophthalmopathy.

This clonotype has a count of ten or more. V and J are TRBV4-2 and TRBJ2-3, with 8 bases lining up with TRBD2. Germline V lookup: CDR1 LGHNA, CDR2 YNFKEQ. The length of the CDR3 is 16 residues. V trimming: 1 base; J trimming: 5 bases; junction bases outside the gene matches: 8. For the CDR3, the DNA is TGTGCCAGCAGCCAAGGGGGGCGGGGGGCAGGAGATACGCAGTATTTT. It codes for CASSQGGRGAGDTQYF.

The table lists this clonotype with many counts. The chain couples TRBV20-1 to TRBJ1-5, with 7 bases fitting TRBD1. Trimming removed 6 bases from V and 7 bases from J; junction bases left unmatched: 12. CDR1 is DFQATT, CDR2 SNEGSKA, per germline (reference sequence). This CDR3 contains 14 residues. The DNA for the CDR3 is TGCAGTGCGACAAACAGGGGTGGGGACCAGCCCCAGCATTTT. Amino acids: CSATNRGGDQPQHF.

In this sample, this clonotype turned up many times. The chain links TRBV6-2 or TRBV6-3 to TRBJ2-7; 9 bases fit TRBD1. CDR3 length equals 15 residues. V trimming: 5 bases; J trimming: 5 bases; junction bases outside the gene matches: 10. Germline V gene lookup returns CDR1 MNHEY and CDR2 SVGEGT. CDR3 DNA sequence: TGTGCCAGCAGTGAGCCAGACAGGGGGTACCACGAGCAGTACTTC. Translation gives CASSEPDRGYHEQYF.

This clonotype was picked up many times. The chain has TRBV28 and TRBJ1-6; D is ambiguous. The CDR3 runs 16 residues. Germline loops: CDR1 MDHEN, CDR2 SYDVKM. Trimming stripped 4 bases from V and 6 bases from J, with 16 bases between. CDR3 nucleotide sequence: TGTGCCAGCAGTTCTTTAGGGAGTGGGGTTAATTCACCCCTCCACTTT. It is translated as CASSSLGSGVNSPLHF.

The CDR3 loop reads CASSPFGGEYTEAFF. The CDR3, as DNA: TGTGCCAGCTCACCTTTCGGGGGTGAATATACTGAAGCTTTCTTT. The J gene is TRBJ1-1, the V gene TRBV18; D may be TRBD1 (5 bases). This CDR3 contains 15 residues. With 3 bases removed from V and 5 bases from J, the gap between germline ends came to 16 bases. CDR1 is KGHSH and CDR2 is LQKENI in the germline V gene.

This clonotype occurred many times. The rearrangement links TRBV15 to TRBJ2-1; D is perhaps TRBD2 (5 bases). The germline V gene has CDR1 LNHNV and CDR2 YYDKDF (reference sequence). Trimming cost V 1 base and J 9 bases, with 7 bases left between them. The CDR3 spans 12 residues. The DNA of the CDR3 is TGTGCCACCAGCAGAGTAGGGAGTGAGCAGTTCTTC. This sequence encodes CATSRVGSEQFF.

V usage is TRBV5-1 and J usage is TRBJ2-2, with a possible D match to TRBD2 (6 bases). Germline lookup yields CDR1 SGHRS and CDR2 YFSETQ. The V gene lost 0 bases and the J gene lost 1 base, with 7 bases spanning the gap. The CDR3 length is 15 residues. In nucleotides, the CDR3 is TGCGCCAGCAGCTTGGTGGGGGGGAACACCGGGGAGCTGTTTTTT. It translates to CASSLVGGNTGELFF.

The chain has TRBV30 and TRBJ2-7; 8 bases agree with TRBD1. CDR3 length: 15 amino acids. Germline V gives CDR1 GTSNPN, CDR2 SVGIG (reference sequence). The J segment lost 1 base and the V segment lost 2 bases, leaving 7 bases of the junction unmatched. DNA for the CDR3: TGTGCCTGGAGTATCGGACAGGGAACGTCCTACGAGCAGTACTTC. Amino acids: CAWSIGQGTSYEQYF.

This clonotype has a count of ten or more. The DNA for the CDR3 is TGTGCCAGCAGCTTAAGGCTGGGGCGAGGCGAGCAGTACTTC. Translation: CASSLRLGRGEQYF. The chain is built from TRBV7-8 and TRBJ2-7, with a possible D match to TRBD1 (5 bases). Germline assignment: CDR1 SGHVS and CDR2 FQNEAQ. The CDR3 length is 14 residues. V was pared by 2 bases and J by 6 bases, with 14 bases between.

This clonotype was recorded at least ten times. The chain combines TRBV6-6 with TRBJ2-1; TRBD2 agrees at 10 bases. The CDR3 loop spans 20 amino acids. Germline V gives CDR1 MNHNY, CDR2 SVGAGI (reference sequence). Unmatched junction bases numbered 17, after V lost 0 bases and J lost 6 bases. This chain's CDR3 is CASSYSVVLSSGRRTNEQFF. The CDR3 DNA follows: TGTGCCAGCAGTTACTCCGTAGTATTATCTAGCGGGAGACGTACCAATGAGCAGTTCTTC.